The 4 T cell receptor beta chains presented below share a single source sample, sequenced in a study of cytomegalovirus exposure and HLA in healthy donors. The PCR had 60 Vbeta and 13 Jbeta primers. The assay was immunoSEQ multiplex PCR, and TCRdb's table has in-frame clones only and misses some. The table shows roughly 200,000 clones, with about three quarters occurring only once. The sequenced sample consisted of PBMCs. These receptors were taken from an older woman in good health and CMV-seropositive.

Details on this clone: Sequence at one end of the junction differs from germline and may be a read error. The chain recombines TRBV20-1 with TRBJ2-1; TRBD2 agrees at 7 bases. Germline CDR1 is DFQATT and CDR2 is SNEGSKA (reference sequence). The CDR3 has 11 residues. In DNA, the CDR3 is TGTGGACTAGACAAATACAATGAGCAGTTCTTC. Protein sequence: CGLDKYNEQFF.

This sequence joins TRBV6-5 and TRBJ1-6, with TRBD1 identical over 9 bases. This CDR3 has 15 amino acids. V was clipped by 6 bases and J by 9 bases; unmatched bases: 9. Germline V gene data show CDR1 as MNHEY and CDR2 as SVGAGI. The DNA for the CDR3 is TGTGCCAGCAGACACCCTGGGACAGGGTTTTCACCCCTCCACTTT. It translates to CASRHPGTGFSPLHF.

V gene TRBV2 combines with J gene TRBJ1-4; no clear D gene. The V end was cut by 2 bases, the J end by 4 bases, with 11 bases between. Germline V gene lookup returns CDR1 SNHLY and CDR2 FYNNEI. The CDR3 is 15 residues long. The CDR3 loop is CASSETAGINEKLFF. DNA for the CDR3: TGTGCCAGCAGTGAAACGGCAGGAATTAATGAAAAACTGTTTTTT.

V gene TRBV18 combines with J gene TRBJ2-7; D is perhaps TRBD1 (5 bases). The germline V gene has CDR1 KGHSH and CDR2 LQKENI. This CDR3 has 13 residues. Between the trimmed V and J ends, which lost 2 bases and 5 bases, there was a span of 10 bases. In DNA, the CDR3 is TGTGCCAGCTCACCAAAGGGGCACGACGAGCAGTACTTC. Residues: CASSPKGHDEQYF.